The 17 T cell receptor beta chains below were found in one sample sequenced in a study of post-analysis software for immune sequencing data. Overall study findings and caveats: Patients had higher frequencies than controls of a handful of TRBV segments, including TRBV5-6, TRBV5-1 and TRBV20-1.

Prepared TCR beta cDNA libraries contained unique molecular identifiers. Each CDR3 protein is one row after TCRdb ran MiXCR on the PCR reads. This repertoire shows 170,000 or so distinct CDR3 sequences, about 32% found once; its top ten account for roughly 1.6%. These receptors have no known antigen. The sample taken for sequencing was blood. Receptors originate from a girl aged 5-17 years with multiple sclerosis.

There are many counts of this clonotype. This chain connects TRBV4-1 to TRBJ2-1; 10 positions agree with TRBD2. The trim removed 2 bases at V and 6 bases at J, leaving 4 bases unmatched. The germline V gene has CDR1 MGHRA and CDR2 YSYEKL. This CDR3 has 15 residues. The CDR3, as DNA: TGCGCCAGCAGCCAACTAGCGGGAGAGGTCAATGAGCAGTTCTTC. Translated, it gives CASSQLAGEVNEQFF.

A note on this clonotype: At one of its ends the junction is not consistent with the germline gene, which may arise from a read error. V is TRBV7-2 and J is TRBJ2-4; a weak D match, TRBD2 (7 bases). TRBJ2-5 matches the DNA end more closely, so the J call is doubtful. CDR1 is SGHTA, CDR2 FQGNSA, per germline. The CDR3 sequence is 15 residues long. CDR3 coding DNA: TGTGCCAGCAGCCCTCTGGGGGGGGCTCAAGGGACCCAGTACTTC. This gives the protein CASSPLGGAQGTQYF.

To note about this clonotype: At one of its ends the junction is not consistent with the germline gene, which may arise from a read error. The gene calls are TRBV20-1 and TRBJ2-1; no clear D gene. The germline CDR1 and CDR2 sequences are DFQATT and SNEGSKA (reference sequence). This CDR3 comprises 13 residues. The CDR3 sequence: CSARAMDTYEQDF. In DNA, the CDR3 is TGCAGTGCTAGAGCTATGGATACCTACGAGCAGGACTTC.

In its sample, this clonotype was seen many times. V gene TRBV7-2 combines with J gene TRBJ2-5; D is unclear. CDR3 length equals 13 residues. Germline V gene sequence: CDR1 SGHTA, CDR2 FQGNSA. V was pared by 3 bases and J by 1 base, with 6 bases between. The CDR3 here is CASSFGSQETQYF. The CDR3 nucleotides are TGTGCCAGCAGCTTCGGTAGCCAAGAGACCCAGTACTTC.

The chain has TRBV19 and TRBJ2-6; 8 nucleotides line up with TRBD1. CDR3 length: 18 amino acids. The ends lost 7 bases at V and 0 bases at J; junction bases unmatched: 11. The germline gives CDR1 LNHDA, CDR2 SQIVND (reference sequence). CDR3 DNA: TGTGCCAGTACAGTTGCGGGACAGGCGACCTCTGGGGCCAACGTCCTGACTTTC. It is translated as CASTVAGQATSGANVLTF.

This clonotype was seen many times. The chain recombines TRBV5-1 with TRBJ2-7; possible D gene TRBD1, 5 bases. V gave up 4 bases and J gave up 1 base, with 12 bases separating them. Looked up from germline, CDR1 is SGHRS and CDR2 is YFSETQ. The CDR3 spans 14 residues. In DNA form, the CDR3 reads TGCGCCAGCAGCCCTGGACACCAGTCCTACGAGCAGTACTTC. Its protein is CASSPGHQSYEQYF.

In this sample, this clonotype turned up a few times. The genes are TRBV20-1 and TRBJ2-1; D is unresolved. V gave up 4 bases and J gave up 6 bases, with 19 bases separating them. Per germline, CDR1 DFQATT and CDR2 SNEGSKA (reference sequence). The CDR3 runs to 15 residues. CDR3 residues: CSAIDSSPATNEQFF. CDR3 DNA: TGCAGTGCTATCGACTCCTCTCCAGCCACCAATGAGCAGTTCTTC.

About this clonotype: One base away lies a much larger clone, so this may be a sequencing read error. V and J are TRBV29-1 and TRBJ1-5, with D uncertain. The CDR3 consists of 13 residues. Germline V gene sequence: CDR1 SQVTM, CDR2 ANQGSEA. The DNA for the CDR3 is TGCGGCGCGAGACATGGTAACAATCAGCCCCAGCATTTT. Amino acid sequence: CGARHGNNQPQHF.

This clonotype occurred a few times. This chain joins TRBV27 and TRBJ2-3; 7 bases are a match to TRBD2. The ends lost 4 bases at V and 10 bases at J; junction bases unmatched: 23. CDR1 is MNHEY, CDR2 SMNVEV, per germline (reference sequence). CDR3 size: 18 residues. The CDR3 loop is CASSSQLLADEDLGAQYF. In DNA form, the CDR3 reads TGTGCCAGCAGTTCGCAACTTCTAGCGGATGAGGACCTAGGGGCGCAGTATTTT.

This clonotype was seen repeatedly, ten times or more. This chain uses TRBV12-3 or TRBV12-4 with TRBJ2-7, with TRBD2 matching 8 bases. This CDR3 contains 15 residues. The ends lost 1 base at V and 6 bases at J; junction bases unmatched: 8. CDR3: CASSLVGTRKREQYF. In DNA, the CDR3 is TGTGCCAGCAGTTTAGTGGGGACTAGAAAACGCGAGCAGTACTTC.

Remarks on this clonotype: This could be a read error, since a much larger clone is one nucleotide away. The chain links TRBV29-1 to TRBJ2-7, with D possibly called TRBD1 or TRBD2 (5 bases each). This CDR3 is built from 12 residues. Germline CDR1 reads SQVTM; CDR2 reads ANQGSEA. The DNA for the CDR3 is TGCAGCGTCGGGACGGACGGCTACGAGCGGTACTTC. Translated, it gives CSVGTDGYERYF.

About this clonotype: The junction shows a germline mismatch at one end, possibly a read error. This chain connects TRBV28 to TRBJ1-1; unclear D gene. This CDR3 spans 14 amino acids. CDR1 and CDR2 from the germline V gene are MDHEN and SYDVKM. As DNA, the CDR3 is TGTGCCAGCAGTTTTGATTTCATGAACACTGAAGTTTTCTTT. The encoded protein is CASSFDFMNTEVFF.

The sample holds many counts of this clonotype. J is TRBJ2-7 and V is TRBV27, with 9 bases lining up with TRBD2. Germline assignment: CDR1 MNHEY and CDR2 SMNVEV (reference sequence). V was pared by 6 bases and J by 2 bases, with 5 bases of the junction left unmatched. CDR3 size: 14 residues. The CDR3 nucleotides are TGTGCCAGCAGCCTAGCGGGACAGCCCTACGAGCAGTACTTC. Amino acids: CASSLAGQPYEQYF.

The chain recombines TRBV7-2 with TRBJ1-1; a weak D match, TRBD1 (6 bases). Trimming took 0 bases from V and 4 from J, leaving 9 bases between them. The CDR3 is 14 residues long. CDR1 SGHTA and CDR2 FQGNSA come from the germline V gene. The CDR3 loop is CASSLAQGSTEAFF. The DNA of the CDR3 is TGTGCCAGCAGCTTAGCGCAGGGGAGCACTGAAGCTTTCTTT.

This clonotype has a count of ten or more. The chain combines TRBV29-1 with TRBJ1-5; D unclear. This CDR3 is 13 amino acids long. The V end was cut by 7 bases, the J end by 3 bases, with 13 bases between. Germline V gene lookup returns CDR1 SQVTM and CDR2 ANQGSEA. CDR3 DNA: TGCAGCGCGAGACATGGTAACAATCAGCCCCAGCATTTT. Protein sequence: CSARHGNNQPQHF. The entire variable domain, with the rest obtained from reference TRBV29-1 and TRBJ1-5, is as follows: SAVISQKPSRDICQRGTSLTIQCQVDSQVTMMFWYRQQPGQSLTLIATANQGSEATYESGFVIDKFPISRPNLTFSTLTVSNMSPEDSSIYLCSARHGNNQPQHFGDGTRLSIL.

V gene TRBV6-5 combines with J gene TRBJ1-6; possibly TRBD1 for D (5 bases). The CDR3 is 13 residues long. Per the germline V gene, CDR1 is MNHEY and CDR2 is SVGAGI. V lost 10 bases and J 10 bases, leaving 17 bases between the germline ends. The CDR3 region is CATRKDRGSPLHF. For the CDR3, the DNA is TGTGCCACCAGGAAGGACCGGGGGTCACCCCTCCACTTT.

This clonotype showed up just a few times. At one end the junction does not follow the germline gene, possibly because of a read error. V and J are TRBV29-1 and TRBJ1-1; maybe TRBD1 (6 bases). The CDR3 loop spans 13 amino acids. Germline lookup yields CDR1 SQVTM and CDR2 ANQGSEA. The CDR3 here is CGVAEGVNTEAFF. The CDR3 nucleotides read TGCGGCGTTGCCGAGGGGGTGAACACTGAAGCTTTCTTT.